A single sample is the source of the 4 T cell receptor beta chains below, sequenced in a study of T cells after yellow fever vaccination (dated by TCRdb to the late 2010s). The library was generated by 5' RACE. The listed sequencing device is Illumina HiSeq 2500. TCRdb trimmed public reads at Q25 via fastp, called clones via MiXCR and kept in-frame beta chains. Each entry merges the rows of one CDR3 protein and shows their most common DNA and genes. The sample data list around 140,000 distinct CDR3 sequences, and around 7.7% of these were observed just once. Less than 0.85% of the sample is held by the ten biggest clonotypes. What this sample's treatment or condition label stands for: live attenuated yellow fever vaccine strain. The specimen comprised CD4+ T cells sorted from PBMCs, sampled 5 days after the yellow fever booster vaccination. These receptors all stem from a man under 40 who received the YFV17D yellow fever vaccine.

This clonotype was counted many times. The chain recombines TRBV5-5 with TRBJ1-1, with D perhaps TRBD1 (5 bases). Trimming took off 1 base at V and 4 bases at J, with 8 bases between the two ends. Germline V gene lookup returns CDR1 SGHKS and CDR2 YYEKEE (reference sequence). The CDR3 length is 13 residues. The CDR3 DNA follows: TGTGCCAGCAGCTTGCAGGGAGGCACTGAAGCTTTCTTT. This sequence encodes CASSLQGGTEAFF.

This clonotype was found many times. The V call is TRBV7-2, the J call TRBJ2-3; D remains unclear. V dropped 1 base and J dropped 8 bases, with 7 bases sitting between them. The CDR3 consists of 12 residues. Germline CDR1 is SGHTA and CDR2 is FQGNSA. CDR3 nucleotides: TGTGCCAGCAGCTTAGGGCCCGGTACGCAGTATTTT. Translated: CASSLGPGTQYF.

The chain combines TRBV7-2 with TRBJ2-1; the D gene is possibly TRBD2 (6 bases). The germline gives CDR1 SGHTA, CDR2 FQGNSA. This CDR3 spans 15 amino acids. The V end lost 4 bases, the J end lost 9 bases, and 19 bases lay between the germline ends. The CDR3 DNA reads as TGTACCAGCAGCTCCGCAGGGTACCAGGGAGGTGAGCAGTTCTTC. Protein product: CTSSSAGYQGGEQFF.

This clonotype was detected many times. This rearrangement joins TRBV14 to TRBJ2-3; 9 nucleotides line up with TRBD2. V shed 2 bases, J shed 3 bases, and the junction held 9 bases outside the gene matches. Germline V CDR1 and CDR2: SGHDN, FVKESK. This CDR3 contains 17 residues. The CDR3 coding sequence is TGTGCCAGCAGCCAACGCGGTCGCGGGAGGGCGACAGATACGCAGTATTTT. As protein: CASSQRGRGRATDTQYF.